This T cell receptor beta chain derives from a study of T cells in Graves' hyperthyroidism and ophthalmopathy. The CDR3 length is 17 residues. Germline V gives CDR1 ENHRY, CDR2 SYGVKD. V was clipped by 3 bases and J by 2 bases; unmatched bases: 8. Whole-study results and caveats: In blood, most of the thyroid clonotypes expanded above 0.001 were also present.

As concerns this clonotype: What it binds is unknown.

The source material, RNA transcripts, was used to amplify TCR beta CDR3 regions. HTBI primers drove first-round RT-PCR of the TCR CDR3. TCRdb re-called the multiplex PCR reads with MiXCR, one entry per CDR3 protein. The profile covers some 690,000 distinct CDR3 sequences, with approximately 15% appearing a single time and about a sixth taken by the ten largest. Newly diagnosed hyperthyroidism patients aged 18 to 65 years had disease lasting under 2 months. Each diagnosis drew on symptoms, thyroxine, TRAb, thyroid ultrasound and orbital computed tomography findings. This clonotype originated in a man aged 50-60 years with Graves' hyperthyroidism. The chain combines TRBV10-3 with TRBJ2-2, with 8 nucleotides matching TRBD1. The sequenced material came from blood. CDR3 DNA sequence: TGTGCCATCAGTGATGTGTCGGGACAGGCCAACACCGGGGAGCTGTTTTTT. Protein product: CAISDVSGQANTGELFF.